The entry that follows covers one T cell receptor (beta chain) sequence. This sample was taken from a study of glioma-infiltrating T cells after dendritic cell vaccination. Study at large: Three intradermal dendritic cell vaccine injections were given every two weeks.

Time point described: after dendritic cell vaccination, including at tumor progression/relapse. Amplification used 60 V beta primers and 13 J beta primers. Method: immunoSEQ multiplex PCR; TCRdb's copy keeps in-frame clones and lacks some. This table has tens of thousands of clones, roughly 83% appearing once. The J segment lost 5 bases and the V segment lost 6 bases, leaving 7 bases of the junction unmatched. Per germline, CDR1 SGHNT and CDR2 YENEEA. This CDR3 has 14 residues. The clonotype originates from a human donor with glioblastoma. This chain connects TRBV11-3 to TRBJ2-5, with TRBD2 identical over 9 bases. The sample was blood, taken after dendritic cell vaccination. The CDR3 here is CASRIAGVRETQYF. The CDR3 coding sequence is TGTGCCAGCAGAATAGCGGGGGTACGGGAGACCCAGTACTTC.